This TCR beta chain was captured by sequencing in a study of CD8 T cells in Susac syndrome. Germline CDR1 SEHNR, CDR2 FQNEAQ (reference sequence). V was pared by 5 bases and J by 6 bases, with 11 bases between. The CDR3 extends over 13 amino acids. A word on this clonotype: What it binds is not known.

Study-level points and caveats: The study acknowledged a relatively small number of individuals in its TCR sequencing and HLA analysis.

Reverse transcription of 0.5 to 1 ug RNA was performed with random hexamers. Via MiXCR, TCRdb re-called the immunoSEQ multiplex PCR reads, giving one row per CDR3 protein. Here the sample spans some 150,000 distinct CDR3 sequences, roughly 94% being singletons. The sequenced target, TCR beta, came from blood CD8+ and CD4+ T cells. The sequencing input was CD8+ T cells from PBMCs. The chain employs TRBV7-9 and TRBJ2-1; TRBD1 or TRBD2 may be the D gene (6 bases each). The clonotype originates from a human donor with multiple sclerosis. CDR3 sequence (DNA): TGTGCCAGCAGCGCCGGGGGCAGCAATGAGCAGTTCTTC. Translating it yields CASSAGGSNEQFF.